This T cell receptor (beta chain) derives from a study of blood T cell repertoires in COVID-19. Study information: The analysed material was cDNA or gDNA that came from T cells, B-cell-depleted T cells, or PBMCs.

Using immunoSEQ multiplex PCR, the repertoire was profiled, and TCRdb retains in-frame clones only, with some absent. The sample has a few hundred thousand clones, 85% to 90% seen once. This CDR3 contains 14 residues. Per the germline V gene, CDR1 is MNHEY and CDR2 is SVGEGT. The J segment lost 3 bases and the V segment lost 5 bases, leaving 6 bases of the junction unmatched. Study members were between roughly 18 and 100 years old and lived in 24 US regions. Cohort allocation depended upon clinical history that participants reported. Resolution of symptoms, clearance, or two negative PCRs was present in recovered Cohort 3 donors. A single count supports this clone.

The sequence derives from a man aged 18-30 years who had recovered from COVID-19. The chain employs TRBV6-2 or TRBV6-3 and TRBJ1-2, with 7 bases aligning to TRBD1. Material for sequencing was PBMCs or T cells enriched from blood (not recorded which). The CDR3 DNA sequence: TGTGCCAGCAGTCCGGACAGGCCCGACTATGGCTACACCTTC. Its protein product is CASSPDRPDYGYTF.